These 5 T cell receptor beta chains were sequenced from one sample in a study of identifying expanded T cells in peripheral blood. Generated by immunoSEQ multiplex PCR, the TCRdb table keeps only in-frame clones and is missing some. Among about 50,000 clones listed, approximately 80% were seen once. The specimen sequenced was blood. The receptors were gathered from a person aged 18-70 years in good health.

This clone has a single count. CDR3 sequence (DNA): TGTGCCAGCAGCCTGGGACTAGATACCGGGGAGCTGTTTTTT. Translating it yields CASSLGLDTGELFF. The chain combines TRBV7-2 with TRBJ2-2; 8 positions agree with TRBD2. This CDR3 spans 14 amino acids. CDR1 is SGHTA, CDR2 FQGNSA, per germline. The J segment lost 5 bases and the V segment lost 5 bases, leaving 4 bases of the junction unmatched.

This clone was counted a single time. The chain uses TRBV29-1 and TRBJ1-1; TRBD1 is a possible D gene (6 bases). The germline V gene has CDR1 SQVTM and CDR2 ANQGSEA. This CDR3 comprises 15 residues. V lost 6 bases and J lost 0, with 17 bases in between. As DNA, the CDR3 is TGCAGCGTCACCAGGGGAGGAATTTTGAACACTGAAGCTTTCTTT. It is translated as CSVTRGGILNTEAFF.

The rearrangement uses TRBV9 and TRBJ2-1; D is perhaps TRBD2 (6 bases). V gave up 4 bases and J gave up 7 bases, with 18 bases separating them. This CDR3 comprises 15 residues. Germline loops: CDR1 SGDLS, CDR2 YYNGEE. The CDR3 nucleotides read TGTGCCAGCAGCCTCGCGGGGCTAGCCGGTAATGAGCAGTTCTTC. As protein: CASSLAGLAGNEQFF.

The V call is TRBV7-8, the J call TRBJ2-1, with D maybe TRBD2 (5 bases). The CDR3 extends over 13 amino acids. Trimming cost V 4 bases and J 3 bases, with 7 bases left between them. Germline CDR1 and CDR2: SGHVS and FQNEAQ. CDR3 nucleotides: TGTGCCAGCAGCTCGGGAATCTACAATGAGCAGTTCTTC. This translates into CASSSGIYNEQFF.

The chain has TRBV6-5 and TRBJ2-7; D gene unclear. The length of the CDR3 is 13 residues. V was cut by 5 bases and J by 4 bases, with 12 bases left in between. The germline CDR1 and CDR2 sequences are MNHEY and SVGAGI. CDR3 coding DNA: TGTGCCAGCAGTGCGAGAGGCGGTTACGAGCAGTACTTC. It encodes CASSARGGYEQYF.